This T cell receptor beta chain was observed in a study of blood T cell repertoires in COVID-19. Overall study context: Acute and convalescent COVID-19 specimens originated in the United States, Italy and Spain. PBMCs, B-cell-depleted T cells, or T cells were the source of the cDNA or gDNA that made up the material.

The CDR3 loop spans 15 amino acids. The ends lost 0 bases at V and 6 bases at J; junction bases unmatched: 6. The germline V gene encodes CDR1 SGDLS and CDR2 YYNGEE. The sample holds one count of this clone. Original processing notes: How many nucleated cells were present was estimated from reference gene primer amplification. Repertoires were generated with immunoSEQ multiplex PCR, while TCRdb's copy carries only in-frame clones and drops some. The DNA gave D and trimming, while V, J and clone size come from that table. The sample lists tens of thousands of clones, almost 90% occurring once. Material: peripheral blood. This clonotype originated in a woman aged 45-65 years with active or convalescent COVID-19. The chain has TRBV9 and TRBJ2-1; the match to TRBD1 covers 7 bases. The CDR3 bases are TGTGCCAGCAGCGTAGATACAGGGGTAGGCAATGAGCAGTTCTTC. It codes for CASSVDTGVGNEQFF.